This is a list of T cell receptor beta chains from one sample in a study of blood T cell repertoires in COVID-19. Clones were read by immunoSEQ multiplex PCR, and TCRdb kept only the in-frame ones, dropping some. Of 290,000 or so clones detected, 90% appear once; the ten largest clones hold around 4.5%. The sample consisted of PBMCs or T cells enriched from blood (not recorded which). The receptor source for this set is a woman aged 18-29 years with acute COVID-19. The CDR3 runs from the conserved cysteine through the conserved F or W. The D gene is left open where the match is weak. Expanded clones are given a class, and other clones once, few, many or no size at all.

J: TRBJ1-2
D: .
size: .
V: TRBV28
DNA: TGTGCCACAGGGGTGGCTAACTATGGCTACACCTTC
CDR3: CATGVANYGYTF

J: TRBJ1-1
D: .
size: once
V: TRBV28
DNA: TGTGCCAGCAGTTTAAGCGGGGGGAACACTGAAGCTTTCTTT
CDR3: CASSLSGGNTEAFF

J: TRBJ2-5
D: .
size: .
V: TRBV29-1
DNA: TGCAGCCCCCGGAGCGGGGAGACCCAGTACTTC
CDR3: CSPRSGETQYF

J: TRBJ2-7
D: TRBD1
size: .
V: TRBV29-1
DNA: TGCAGCGTGACAGGGGGCATTTGGGGCCACGAGCAGTACTTC
CDR3: CSVTGGIWGHEQYF

J: TRBJ1-5
D: TRBD1
size: .
V: TRBV27
DNA: TGTGCCAGCAGAAGGGACAGGGGGCAAAACAATCAGCCCCAGCATTTT
CDR3: CASRRDRGQNNQPQHF

J: TRBJ1-4
D: TRBD1
size: .
V: TRBV2
DNA: TGTGCCAGCAGTGAGCAGGGGGCGATTGAAAAACTGTTTTTT
CDR3: CASSEQGAIEKLFF

J: TRBJ2-5
D: .
size: .
V: TRBV12-3/TRBV12-4
DNA: TGTGCCAGCAGGATGGGACAACAAGAGACCCAGTACTTC
CDR3: CASRMGQQETQYF

J: TRBJ1-4
D: .
size: .
V: TRBV9
DNA: TGTGCCAGCAGCCCCACAGGGAGAAGTGAAAAACTGTTTTTT
CDR3: CASSPTGRSEKLFF

J: TRBJ1-1
D: .
size: once
V: TRBV7-9
DNA: TGTGCCAGCAGCCCCCGACAGTCTCCTGCTGAAGCTTTCTTT
CDR3: CASSPRQSPAEAFF

J: TRBJ1-3
D: .
size: .
V: TRBV6-5
DNA: TGTGCCAGCAGTCGCCGGGGGTCTGGAAACACCATATATTTT
CDR3: CASSRRGSGNTIYF

J: TRBJ1-4
D: TRBD1
size: .
V: TRBV11-3
DNA: TGTGCCAGCAGCTTAGGGGGACAGTCAACTAATGAAAAACTGTTTTTT
CDR3: CASSLGGQSTNEKLFF

J: TRBJ1-1
D: TRBD1
size: .
V: TRBV2
DNA: TGTGCCAGCAGTGAAGGTGGACAGGGAATCACTGAAGCTTTCTTT
CDR3: CASSEGGQGITEAFF

J: TRBJ2-5
D: TRBD1
size: .
V: TRBV5-8
DNA: TGTGCCAGCAGCCTGGGACAGGGACAAGAGACCCAGTACTTC
CDR3: CASSLGQGQETQYF

J: TRBJ2-7
D: TRBD2
size: few
V: TRBV7-9
DNA: TGTGCCAGCAGCCCCGGGCAAACCGGGAGGTACGAGCAGTACTTC
CDR3: CASSPGQTGRYEQYF

J: TRBJ1-3
D: .
size: .
V: TRBV28
DNA: TGTGCCAGCAGTTTACCCGGGAATGACGGAAACACCATATATTTT
CDR3: CASSLPGNDGNTIYF

J: TRBJ2-1
D: .
size: .
V: TRBV28
DNA: TGTGCCAGCAGCATGAGCGGGTCTCAAGCCGGTGAGCAGTTCTTC
CDR3: CASSMSGSQAGEQFF

J: TRBJ2-7
D: .
size: .
V: TRBV28
DNA: TGTGCCAGCAGTACTCAACCTAAGGAGTACGAGCAGTACTTC
CDR3: CASSTQPKEYEQYF

J: TRBJ1-2
D: .
size: .
V: TRBV4-1
DNA: TGCGCCAGCAGCCAAGCGAATGGGGAGGGAACAAATGGCTACACCTTC
CDR3: CASSQANGEGTNGYTF

J: TRBJ1-5
D: TRBD1
size: few
V: TRBV28
DNA: TGTGCCAGCAGTCTACCGGACAGGGGCGCTAGCAATCAGCCCCAGCATTTT
CDR3: CASSLPDRGASNQPQHF

J: TRBJ2-1
D: .
size: .
V: TRBV11-2
DNA: TGTGCCAGCAGCCCCGCGCACAATGAGCAGTTCTTC
CDR3: CASSPAHNEQFF

J: TRBJ2-5
D: .
size: .
V: TRBV27
DNA: TGTGCCAGCAGTTCCGACTGGAAGAGGGAGACCCAGTACTTC
CDR3: CASSSDWKRETQYF

J: TRBJ2-1
D: TRBD2
size: .
V: TRBV28
DNA: TGTGCCAGCAGTCCTCCTCGCACTAGCGGGAGAAGGAATGAGCAGTTCTTC
CDR3: CASSPPRTSGRRNEQFF

J: TRBJ2-2
D: TRBD1
size: .
V: TRBV3-1/TRBV3-2
DNA: TGTGCCAGCAGCCTCCGGGACAGGGGGTCCGGGGAGCTGTTTTTT
CDR3: CASSLRDRGSGELFF

J: TRBJ1-4
D: .
size: .
V: TRBV10-3
DNA: TGTGCCATCAGTGAGTCGGTGGGGGGAACTAATGAAAAACTGTTTTTT
CDR3: CAISESVGGTNEKLFF

J: TRBJ2-5
D: TRBD2
size: .
V: TRBV4-2
DNA: TGTGCCAGCAGCCAGACGACTAGCGGGACGGATACCCAGTACTTC
CDR3: CASSQTTSGTDTQYF

J: TRBJ1-2
D: .
size: once
V: TRBV7-8
DNA: TGTGCCAGCAGCTTAGTCCCTTTAGCTAACTATGGCTACACCTTC
CDR3: CASSLVPLANYGYTF

J: TRBJ2-1
D: .
size: .
V: TRBV28
DNA: TGTGCCAGCAGTTTAAGGCAGTGGGGTAGCGGAACAAATGAGCAGTTCTTC
CDR3: CASSLRQWGSGTNEQFF

J: TRBJ2-7
D: .
size: .
V: TRBV14
DNA: TGTGCCAGCAGCCAAGCTTACGAGCAGTACTTC
CDR3: CASSQAYEQYF

J: TRBJ2-2
D: .
size: .
V: TRBV5-4
DNA: TGTGCCAGCAGCCTCCCGTCGGACACCGGGGAGCTGTTTTTT
CDR3: CASSLPSDTGELFF

J: TRBJ1-3
D: .
size: .
V: TRBV29-1
DNA: TGCAGCGTTGAGGAGTGGAGCACCATATATTTT
CDR3: CSVEEWSTIYF

J: TRBJ2-3
D: TRBD2
size: once
V: TRBV5-4
DNA: TGTGCCAGCAGCACGGGACTAGCGGGAGCAAATGTGGGGGATACGCAGTATTTT
CDR3: CASSTGLAGANVGDTQYF

J: TRBJ1-1
D: TRBD1
size: .
V: TRBV27
DNA: TGTGCCAGCAGTTTATTAGAGGGGACAGGGGGGAACACTGAAGCTTTCTTT
CDR3: CASSLLEGTGGNTEAFF

J: TRBJ1-2
D: .
size: few
V: TRBV27
DNA: TGTGCCAGCAGCTCGCCGGACAGTAACTATGGCTACACCTTC
CDR3: CASSSPDSNYGYTF